This T cell receptor beta chain stems from a study of shared clonotypes between healthy human individuals. The CDR3 length is 14 residues. The germline CDR1 and CDR2 sequences are MDHEN and SYDVKM. V was cut by 2 bases and J by 3 bases, with 11 bases left in between. Deep level was the assay's run setting. TCRdb keeps only in-frame clones here, not all; method: immunoSEQ multiplex PCR. The sample yields more than 850,000 clones, approximately 80% seen once. Comments on this clone: Antigen specificity is unknown.

Study outcomes and limitations: Enrolling few donors narrowed the genetic and exposure-history diversity that was represented. The study's rarefaction showed incomplete sorted-subset sequencing despite large depth.

The J gene is TRBJ2-7, the V gene TRBV28; no clear D gene. The sequence was collected from a man younger than 30 in good health. Some clones in this sample may be carry-over from other donors' samples. Sequencing input: memory CD4+ T cells from PBMCs. Documented subset: CD45RA-negative fraction. Written as DNA, the CDR3 is TGTGCCAGCAGTTTAAGGCCGCCTAGCTACGAGCAGTACTTC. The encoded protein is CASSLRPPSYEQYF.